A single sample is the source of the 19 T cell receptor beta chains below, sequenced in a study of blood T cell repertoires in COVID-19. This table comes from immunoSEQ multiplex PCR, and its TCRdb copy is limited to in-frame clones, with some not included. The sample lists about 180,000 clones, 89% occurring once. Material for sequencing was peripheral blood. The receptors were gathered from a young man who had recovered from COVID-19.

The chain has TRBV10-3 and TRBJ1-2; 9 positions agree with TRBD1. The CDR3 is 14 amino acids. Trimming at V came to 3 bases and at J to 7 bases, leaving 6 bases not matched to a gene. Germline V gives CDR1 ENHRY, CDR2 SYGVKD. CDR3 DNA: TGTGCCATCAGTGATTTGGGACAGGGCCGTGGCTACACCTTC. Its protein product is CAISDLGQGRGYTF.

The chain uses TRBV9 and TRBJ1-4; D is unclear. Germline V lookup: CDR1 SGDLS, CDR2 YYNGEE. The CDR3 runs 13 residues. Trimming removed 0 bases at V and 4 bases at J, with 4 bases between. The CDR3 region is CASSVGLNEKLFF. In DNA, the CDR3 is TGTGCCAGCAGCGTAGGACTTAATGAAAAACTGTTTTTT. The complete variable domain, with remaining parts taken from reference TRBV9 and TRBJ1-4, reads DSGVTQTPKHLITATGQRVTLRCSPRSGDLSVYWYQQSLDQGLQFLIQYYNGEERAKGNILERFSAQQFPDLHSELNLSSLELGDSALYFCASSVGLNEKLFFGSGTQLSVL.

V is TRBV5-4 and J is TRBJ1-2; D uncertain. Germline CDR1 reads SGHNT; CDR2 reads YYREEE (reference sequence). Trimming cost V 2 bases and J 2 bases, with 7 bases left between them. CDR3 length: 13 residues. The CDR3 bases are TGTGCCAGCAGCTTAGACATCAACTATGGCTACACCTTC. Its protein is CASSLDINYGYTF.

This clone was picked up a small number of times. The rearrangement links TRBV27 to TRBJ1-1, with D possibly TRBD1 on 6 matching bases. V was trimmed by 4 bases and J by 11 bases, leaving 11 bases between them. CDR3 length equals 11 residues. Germline loops: CDR1 MNHEY, CDR2 SMNVEV (reference sequence). In nucleotides, the CDR3 is TGTGCCAGCAGTTCACAGGGTAGGGCTTTCTTT. Encoded protein: CASSSQGRAFF.

The V call is TRBV29-1, the J call TRBJ2-3, with TRBD2 as a possible D gene (6 bases). The CDR3 runs 11 residues. Trimming left V 4 bases short and J 9 bases short, with 11 bases between. Per the germline V gene, CDR1 is SQVTM and CDR2 is ANQGSEA. The CDR3 coding sequence is TGCAGCGTTGGTAAGGGAGGAACGCAGTATTTT. It is translated as CSVGKGGTQYF.

The CDR3 is CASSWGGSGTYEQYF. Written as DNA, the CDR3 is TGTGCCAGCAGTTGGGGCGGTAGCGGGACATACGAGCAGTACTTC. The chain is built from TRBV27 and TRBJ2-7; TRBD2 matches at 8 bases. Germline assignment: CDR1 MNHEY and CDR2 SMNVEV (reference sequence). The length of the CDR3 is 15 residues. V lost 4 bases, J lost 4 bases, and 9 bases stayed unmatched.

The genes are TRBV5-5 and TRBJ2-7; TRBD1 is a possible D gene (7 bases). Germline-derived CDR1 and CDR2 are SGHKS and YYEKEE (reference sequence). The V end was cut by 2 bases, the J end by 1 base, with 13 bases between. The CDR3 sequence is 15 residues long. The CDR3 loop is CASSLLAGGSYEQYF. Here the CDR3 DNA reads TGTGCCAGCAGCTTATTGGCAGGGGGGTCCTACGAGCAGTACTTC.

This rearrangement joins TRBV7-9 to TRBJ1-5, with D perhaps matching TRBD1 (6 bases). The CDR3 consists of 14 residues. The V gene lost 5 bases and the J gene lost 3 bases, with 11 bases spanning the gap. CDR1 and CDR2 from the germline V gene are SEHNR and FQNEAQ (reference sequence). CDR3 in amino acids: CASSDGQFNQPQHF. In DNA, the CDR3 is TGTGCCAGCAGCGACGGACAGTTCAATCAGCCCCAGCATTTT.

The gene calls are TRBV21-1 and TRBJ2-4; the table calls TRBD1, which could not be checked here. TRBV21-1 is labeled a pseudogene. This CDR3 comprises 18 residues. For the CDR3, the DNA is TGTGCCAGCAGCAAAACGGACAGCGAAACCCTAGCCAAAAACATTCAGTACTTC. Protein product: CASSKTDSETLAKNIQYF.

The V call is TRBV28, the J call TRBJ1-1; weak D call: TRBD1 (6 bases). The CDR3 is made up of 18 amino acids. Germline V gives CDR1 MDHEN, CDR2 SYDVKM. Trimming pared 8 bases from V and 0 bases from J, leaving 25 bases between. The CDR3 reads CASPPLRDKDPMNTEAFF. CDR3 sequence (DNA): TGTGCCAGCCCCCCCCTCCGGGACAAAGATCCTATGAACACTGAAGCTTTCTTT.

The chain joins TRBV18 to TRBJ2-1, with D perhaps matching TRBD1 (6 bases). V was cut by 1 base and J by 6 bases, with 10 bases left in between. The germline gives CDR1 KGHSH, CDR2 LQKENI. The CDR3 runs 14 residues. This CDR3 is CASSPRAGANEQFF. CDR3 DNA: TGTGCCAGCTCACCACGGGCAGGGGCCAATGAGCAGTTCTTC.

This chain connects TRBV6-6 to TRBJ1-2; D is ambiguous. This CDR3 has 14 residues. Germline CDR1 MNHNY, CDR2 SVGAGI (reference sequence). V lost 6 bases and J lost 8, with 19 bases in between. Written as DNA, the CDR3 is TGTGCCAGCAGCCTCGAGAGGGAGGTCCAGGGCTACACCTTC. Translated: CASSLEREVQGYTF.

A word on this clone: The final CDR3 position lacks the conserved phenylalanine or tryptophan, pointing to a likely read error. Because the CDR3's place on the DNA is in doubt, the DNA is left out and the CDR3 is given as listed by TCRdb. The chain is built from TRBV7-2 and TRBJ2-3; the D call of TRBD2 is as the table states it, not checked on the DNA. CDR1 and CDR2 (germline): SGHTA, FQGNSA. The CDR3 is 13 residues long, counting both termini. CDR3 sequence: CASSLGLAGSFTL.

The chain joins TRBV5-6 to TRBJ1-5, with TRBD1 matching 10 bases. Trimming took 4 bases from V and 7 from J; bases not matched to a gene: 5. The germline CDR1 and CDR2 sequences are SGHDT and YYEEEE. The CDR3 is 14 residues long. CDR3 loop: CASSVGTGDQPQHF. As DNA, the CDR3 is TGTGCCAGCAGCGTAGGGACAGGGGACCAGCCCCAGCATTTT.

J is TRBJ2-4 and V is TRBV29-1; possible D gene TRBD1, 6 bases. The V gene's germline CDR1 is SQVTM and CDR2 ANQGSEA. With 1 base removed from V and 9 bases from J, the gap between germline ends came to 13 bases. The CDR3 loop spans 13 amino acids. The DNA of the CDR3 is TGCAGCGTTGAAGCCAGGGGAAGTGGCATTCAGTACTTC. Translation: CSVEARGSGIQYF. The full variable domain, in which reference TRBV29-1 and TRBJ2-4 provide the parts outside the CDR3, is SAVISQKPSRDICQRGTSLTIQCQVDSQVTMMFWYRQQPGQSLTLIATANQGSEATYESGFVIDKFPISRPNLTFSTLTVSNMSPEDSSIYLCSVEARGSGIQYFGAGTRLSVL.

The rearrangement links TRBV19 to TRBJ2-7, with D unresolved. V gave up 5 bases and J gave up 3 bases, with 17 bases separating them. The CDR3 runs to 15 residues. The germline V gene encodes CDR1 LNHDA and CDR2 SQIVND (reference sequence). CDR3 coding DNA: TGTGCCAGTAGTCCAGGCCCCATAGGTTACTACGAGCAGTACTTC. The encoded protein is CASSPGPIGYYEQYF.

The rearrangement uses TRBV6-6 and TRBJ2-7, with 7 bases aligning to TRBD2. Germline CDR1 MNHNY, CDR2 SVGAGI (reference sequence). The CDR3 is 13 residues long. With V trimmed by 7 bases and J by 2 bases, 5 bases remained unmatched. CDR3 nucleotide sequence: TGTGCCAGCAAGCGGGATCGGCCCTACGAGCAGTACTTC. It encodes CASKRDRPYEQYF.

This CDR3 is CASSTTYRFPVNEQFF. The CDR3 nucleotides read TGTGCCAGCAGCACAACTTACAGGTTCCCGGTCAATGAGCAGTTCTTC. The chain links TRBV5-8 to TRBJ2-1; possibly TRBD1 for D (5 bases). This CDR3 contains 16 residues. V gave up 4 bases and J gave up 6 bases, with 20 bases separating them. Germline CDR1 and CDR2: SGHTS and YDEGEE.

The rearrangement joins TRBV9 to TRBJ2-3, with a tentative D call TRBD2 (7 bases). The CDR3 contains 16 residues. In germline, CDR1 is SGDLS, CDR2 YYNGEE. V was shortened by 3 bases and J by 8 bases, with 22 bases between the two germline ends. The CDR3 region has the DNA TGTGCCAGCAGCGCAGGGGAATCGCGGGAGTTGGGTACGCAGTATTTT. This codes for CASSAGESRELGTQYF.